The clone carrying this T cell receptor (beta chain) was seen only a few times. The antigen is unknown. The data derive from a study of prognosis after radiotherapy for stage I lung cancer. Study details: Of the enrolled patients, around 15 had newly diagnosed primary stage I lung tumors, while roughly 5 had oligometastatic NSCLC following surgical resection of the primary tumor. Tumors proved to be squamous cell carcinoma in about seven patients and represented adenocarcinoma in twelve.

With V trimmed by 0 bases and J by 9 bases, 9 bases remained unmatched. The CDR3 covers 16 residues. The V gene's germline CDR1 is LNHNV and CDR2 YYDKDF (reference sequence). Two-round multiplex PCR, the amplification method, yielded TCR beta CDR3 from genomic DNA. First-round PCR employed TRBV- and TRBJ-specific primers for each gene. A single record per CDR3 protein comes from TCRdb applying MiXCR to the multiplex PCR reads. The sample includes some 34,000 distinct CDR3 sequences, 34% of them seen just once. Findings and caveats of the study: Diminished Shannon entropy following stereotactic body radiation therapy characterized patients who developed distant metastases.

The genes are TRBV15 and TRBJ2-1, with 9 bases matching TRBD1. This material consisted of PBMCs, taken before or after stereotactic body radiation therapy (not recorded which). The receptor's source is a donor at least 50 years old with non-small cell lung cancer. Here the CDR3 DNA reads TGTGCCACCAGCAGAGATTTACAGGGGGCGATTGTTGAGCAGTTCTTC. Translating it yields CATSRDLQGAIVEQFF. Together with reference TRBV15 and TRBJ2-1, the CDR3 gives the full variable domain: DAMVIQNPRYQVTQFGKPVTLSCSQTLNHNVMYWYQQKSSQAPKLLFHYYDKDFNNEADTPDNFQSRRPNTSFCFLDIRSPGLGDTAMYLCATSRDLQGAIVEQFFGPGTRLTVL.